This entry features one T cell receptor (beta chain) sequence. Its antigen remains unidentified. Per-base qualities were not stored, and no clone one base away is much larger. Between the V and J ends, shortened by 5 bases and 3 bases respectively, the junction contains 16 bases. Its CDR3 holds 16 amino acids, cysteine through phenylalanine. Only the CDR3 DNA is retained, 48 bases long and in frame from the first base. The germline V gene gives CDR1 as SGHTA and CDR2 as FQGNSA. Using the deep immunoSEQ assay, multiplex PCR amplified TCR CDR3 regions from genomic DNA. For each cell subset, the extracted genomic DNA was distributed evenly across all wells of several immunoSEQ 96-well plates, and each plate served as one replicate. For sorted subsets, each replicate PCR was loaded with approximately 190 ng genomic DNA, equivalent to 25,000 to 35,000 T cell genomes. The purified libraries were quantified using a Qubit 3.0 fluorometer, sized with a Bioanalyzer 2100, and then quantified again using the KAPA Library Quantification kit. A separate single-read 150-cycle Illumina NextSeq 550 flow cell was used to sequence each immunoSEQ 96-well plate. Regarding the original processing steps: Because the immunoSEQ output included only junctional sequences and no quality scores, the filtering could not be the same as the filtering used for full-length reads. Sequences were annotated with PyIR, a Python wrapper for IgBLAST v1.9, and V/J genes and CDR3 were assigned using IMGT germline references. Reads were removed for weak V/J assignments (E-value above 1e-6), missing CDR3, stop codons, out-of-frame junctions, or ambiguous translated residues. V3J clonotypes were defined as sequences sharing the same inferred V gene, J gene, and CDR3 amino acid sequence. Percentage overlap between repertoires was calculated by dividing the number of shared unique clonotypes by the size of the smaller repertoire. Three approaches were used to assess repertoire richness: RTK rarefaction, the Chao1 estimator, and Recon v2.1 estimates of unobserved clonotypes. For all TCRbeta clonotypes obtained by the gDNA method from a handful of donors, generation probabilities were computed with OLGA. TCRdb mirrors the immuneACCESS table, restricted to in-frame sequences. Some clones are absent from its copies; in checked studies, under half trace to an unresolved V gene, and the reason for the others is unknown. V and J calls plus clone size are reproduced from that table; the DNA served to infer D and trimming. This sample holds millions of clones; roughly 94% were observed only once. 0.1% to 0.15% of the sample is taken by the ten largest.

The data belong to a study of shared clonotypes between healthy human individuals (dated by TCRdb to about 2020). Notes on the research overall: The cohort comprised a couple of women and a few men aged 18 to 49 years. For each donor, CD4 naive and CD4 memory were each run on three plates, CD8 naive on two plates, and CD8 memory on one plate. Blood TCR repertoires of roughly five healthy adults were deeply sequenced to estimate repertoire size and the extent of clonotype sharing between individuals. Libraries were prepared and TCR repertoires were sequenced by different laboratories using diverse techniques, in order to increase sequencing depth and limit assay-specific biases. Between about 0.85 and 8.9 billion PBMCs per donor were obtained by leukapheresis. Results and caveats for the whole study, not just this receptor: Pairwise subsampling indicated that sequencing depth was expected to affect the degree of clonotype sharing among donors. Incomplete sequencing was indicated by rarefaction of sorted-subset datasets, despite the large sequencing depth. Larger estimated clonotype richness was generally found for naive subsets than for memory subsets. The genetic and exposure-history diversity represented was limited by the small number of donors. Compared with non-shared clonotypes, the clonotypes found in all four sorted-subset donors had higher generation probabilities. Sampling was restricted to blood, and TCR repertoires in tissue are likely to differ from TCR repertoires in blood. About 5% of naive CD4, approximately 3.7% of naive CD8, around 2.3% of memory CD4, and 0.4% of memory CD8 clonotypes were shared across four donors.

Donors were healthy HIV-negative adults with no recently reported acute infections or vaccinations. Every donor was a Caucasian adult residing in Nashville, Tennessee, USA. Magnetic negative selection was used to enrich CD4+ T cells, after which naive cells were positively selected on CD45RA and the negative fraction became the memory subset. Blood was obtained by leukapheresis, after which PBMCs were separated by Ficoll-Histopaque density gradient centrifugation and cryopreserved in liquid nitrogen vapor phase. Analytical flow cytometry was used to check the purity and quantity of every magnetically sorted T cell population. Genomic DNA was isolated from every sorted fraction and measured by UV absorbance on a Nanodrop 2000c.

The sample comprised naive CD4+ T cells sorted from blood. This specimen's cell subset or site label, interpreted: CD45RA+ positively selected. The chain was built from TRBV7-2 and TRBJ2-2; a tentative D match to TRBD1 spans 6 bases. This clonotype originated in a man aged 18 to 29 in good health. The nucleotide sequence reads TGTGCCAGCAGCGTGATCCCGGGACACTACACCGGGGAGCTGTTTTTT. This is translated as CASSVIPGHYTGELFF.